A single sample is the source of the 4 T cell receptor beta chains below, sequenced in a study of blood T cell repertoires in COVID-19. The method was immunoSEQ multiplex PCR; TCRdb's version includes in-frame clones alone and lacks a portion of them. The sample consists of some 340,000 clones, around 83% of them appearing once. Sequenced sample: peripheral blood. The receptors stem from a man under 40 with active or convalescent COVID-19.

DNA of the CDR3: TGTGCCAGCAGCTTAGATACTGTAGGGGCCAGGCCCCAGCATTTT. Its protein is CASSLDTVGARPQHF. The chain has TRBV7-2 and TRBJ1-5; tentatively, D is TRBD1 (5 bases). CDR1 SGHTA and CDR2 FQGNSA come from the germline V gene. This CDR3 is built from 15 residues. Deletions cut 1 base from V and 9 bases from J, with 16 bases between.

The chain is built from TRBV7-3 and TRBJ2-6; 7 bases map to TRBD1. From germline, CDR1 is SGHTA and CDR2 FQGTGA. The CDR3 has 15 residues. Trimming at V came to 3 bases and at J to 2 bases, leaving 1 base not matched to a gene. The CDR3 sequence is CASSFDRAGANVLTF. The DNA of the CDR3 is TGTGCCAGCAGCTTCGACAGGGCTGGGGCCAACGTCCTGACTTTC. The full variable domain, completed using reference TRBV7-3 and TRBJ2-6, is GAGVSQTPSNKVTEKGKYVELRCDPISGHTALYWYRQSLGQGPEFLIYFQGTGAADDSGLPNDRFFAVRPEGSVSTLKIQRTERGDSAVYLCASSFDRAGANVLTFGAGSRLTVL.

CDR3 region: CASSVEGGPYGYTF. In nucleotides, the CDR3 is TGTGCCAGCAGCGTAGAAGGAGGACCCTATGGCTACACCTTC. The rearrangement links TRBV9 to TRBJ1-2; D remains unclear. Trimming pared 0 bases from V and 4 bases from J, leaving 10 bases between. The germline V gene has CDR1 SGDLS and CDR2 YYNGEE. The CDR3 loop spans 14 amino acids.

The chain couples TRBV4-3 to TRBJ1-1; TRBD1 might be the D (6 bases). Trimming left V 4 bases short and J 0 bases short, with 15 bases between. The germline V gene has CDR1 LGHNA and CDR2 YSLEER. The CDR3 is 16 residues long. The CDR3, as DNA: TGCGCCAGCAGCCCACTACAGGGAGGGGTGAACACTGAAGCTTTCTTT. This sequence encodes CASSPLQGGVNTEAFF.